This T cell receptor (beta chain) was recovered during a study of graft-versus-host responses after intestinal transplantation. This clone was seen only a few times. The method was immunoSEQ multiplex PCR; TCRdb's version includes in-frame clones alone and lacks a portion of them. The table records roughly 690 clones, about 95% of them present only once. The sequence came from a human patient who received an intestinal transplant, so some T cells may come from the graft donor. The sequencing used PBMCs, collected 26 days after transplant.

The CDR3 DNA is TGTGCCAGCAGCGAGTCCTCTAGCGGGAGGGGCGAGCAGTACTTC. This translates into CASSESSSGRGEQYF. V gene TRBV2 combines with J gene TRBJ2-7; 12 nucleotides align to TRBD2. The V gene end was trimmed by 6 bases and the J gene end by 6 bases; junction bases not matched to a gene: 9. This CDR3 is built from 15 residues. In germline, CDR1 is SNHLY, CDR2 FYNNEI.